A single sample gave rise to the 17 T cell receptor beta chains below, sequenced in a study of T cell repertoires in cytomegalovirus infection (dated by TCRdb to about 2019). These receptors' antigens are unknown. The sequencer was an Illumina HiSeq 1500. In TCRdb, the public reads were trimmed at Q25 with fastp and aligned with MiXCR, with productive beta chains retained. When rows share a CDR3 protein, they turn into one entry using the most common DNA and genes. The sample data list roughly 160,000 distinct CDR3 sequences, and roughly 20% of these were observed just once. The ten top clones hold under 30% of the sample. Interpreted using the paper, the treatment or condition label stands for: in vitro stimulation with specific CMV peptide epitopes to enrich CMV-specific T cells. Sequenced material: CD8+ T cells from cultured PBMCs, taken from culture after CMV antigen stimulation. The receptors come from a human donor in good health (CMV status not recorded). Some clones in this sample may be carry-over from other donors' samples.

This clonotype was detected a few times. The chain joins TRBV7-2 to TRBJ1-1; tentatively, D is TRBD1 (6 bases). The germline V gene has CDR1 SGHTA and CDR2 FQGNSA. V lost 5 bases to trimming and J lost 4 bases, with 14 bases between them. The CDR3 runs 14 residues. The CDR3 sequence: CASSRRGPSTEAFF. CDR3 sequence (DNA): TGTGCCAGCAGCCGCAGGGGACCTAGCACTGAAGCTTTCTTT.

This clonotype turned up a few times. This sequence joins TRBV6-1 and TRBJ2-4, with D maybe TRBD1 (5 bases). CDR3 length: 13 residues. Per germline, CDR1 MNHNS and CDR2 SASEGT. Trimming left V 3 bases short and J 8 bases short, with 11 bases between. The CDR3 DNA reads TGTGCCAGCAGTGACAGGGCATGGGACATTCAGTACTTC. Encoded protein: CASSDRAWDIQYF.

The DNA for the CDR3 is TGTGCCAGCAGCTCTCGGTTGAGCACTGAAGCTTTCTTT. Protein: CASSSRLSTEAFF. The V gene is TRBV9, the J gene TRBJ1-1; D unclear. V lost 4 bases to trimming and J lost 4 bases, with 11 bases between them. Germline V gene lookup returns CDR1 SGDLS and CDR2 YYNGEE. The CDR3 length is 13 residues. The full variable domain, its missing parts supplied by reference TRBV9 and TRBJ1-1, is DSGVTQTPKHLITATGQRVTLRCSPRSGDLSVYWYQQSLDQGLQFLIQYYNGEERAKGNILERFSAQQFPDLHSELNLSSLELGDSALYFCASSSRLSTEAFFGQGTRLTVV.

The CDR3 sequence: CASSGPDSMFTDTQYF. DNA for the CDR3: TGTGCCAGCAGTGGCCCCGACAGCATGTTCACAGATACGCAGTATTTT. The V call is TRBV12-3 or TRBV12-4, the J call TRBJ2-3, with D possibly TRBD1 on 5 matching bases. The length of the CDR3 is 16 residues. Trimming pared 5 bases from V and 2 bases from J, leaving 17 bases between.

This clonotype was detected a few times. The chain employs TRBV7-2 and TRBJ2-5; 8 nucleotides align to TRBD1. Germline-derived CDR1 and CDR2 are SGHTA and FQGNSA. The ends lost 5 bases at V and 4 bases at J; junction bases unmatched: 9. This CDR3 contains 15 residues. In nucleotides, the CDR3 is TGTGCCAGCAGCCACCCCGGGACAGGACTAGAGACCCAGTACTTC. Translated: CASSHPGTGLETQYF.

The V and J genes are TRBV12-3 or TRBV12-4 and TRBJ1-1; TRBD1 matches 7 bases. The CDR3 spans 15 residues. Trimming removed 6 bases from V and 2 bases from J; junction bases left unmatched: 9. The CDR3 sequence is CASRWTGVGNTEAFF. The CDR3 DNA follows: TGTGCCAGCAGATGGACAGGAGTGGGCAACACTGAAGCTTTCTTT.

This clonotype was observed a handful of times. CDR3 in amino acids: CSARDREDLRSNTQYF. Here the CDR3 DNA reads TGCAGTGCGAGGGACAGGGAGGACCTTCGCTCAAATACGCAGTATTTT. The genes are TRBV20-1 and TRBJ2-3; the match to TRBD1 covers 9 bases. Germline-derived CDR1 and CDR2 are DFQATT and SNEGSKA (reference sequence). The V gene end was trimmed by 6 bases and the J gene end by 7 bases; junction bases not matched to a gene: 17. This CDR3 has 16 amino acids.

This chain connects TRBV4-1 to TRBJ1-5; 7 bases fit TRBD1. CDR1 is MGHRA and CDR2 is YSYEKL in the germline V gene. The V and J ends lost 0 bases and 5 bases, in that order; junction bases with no gene match: 1. CDR3 length equals 14 residues. CDR3 protein: CASSQETGYQPQHF. In nucleotides, the CDR3 is TGCGCCAGCAGCCAAGAGACAGGGTATCAGCCCCAGCATTTT.

V usage is TRBV7-9 and J usage is TRBJ2-1; no firm D call. The ends were cut back, 1 base at V and 0 bases at J, with 7 bases in the middle. The CDR3 has 15 amino acids. Germline lookup yields CDR1 SEHNR and CDR2 FQNEAQ (reference sequence). CDR3 DNA: TGTGCCAGCAGCTTAGGGTTTCCCTCCTACAATGAGCAGTTCTTC. As protein: CASSLGFPSYNEQFF.

The genes are TRBV24-1 and TRBJ2-1, with D uncertain. Trimming took 4 bases from V and 0 from J, leaving 12 bases between them. Germline V CDR1 and CDR2: KGHDR, SFDVKD. This CDR3 has 16 amino acids. The CDR3 here is CATSDPISGSYNEQFF. For the CDR3, the DNA is TGTGCCACCAGTGACCCGATTTCAGGCTCCTACAATGAGCAGTTCTTC.

The sample holds a few counts of this clonotype. The V gene is TRBV28, the J gene TRBJ1-2; possibly TRBD1 for D (5 bases). Germline-derived CDR1 and CDR2 are MDHEN and SYDVKM. The CDR3 extends over 16 amino acids. V was trimmed by 5 bases and J by 2 bases, leaving 18 bases between them. The CDR3 region is CASSVPTGTANYGYTF. In nucleotides, the CDR3 is TGTGCCAGCAGTGTACCCACCGGGACGGCGAACTATGGCTACACCTTC.

This clonotype appeared a few times. The V and J genes are TRBV4-2 and TRBJ2-1; possible D gene TRBD2, 6 bases. CDR3 length equals 14 residues. The germline V and J ends were trimmed by 3 bases and 9 bases, with 15 bases remaining between them. In germline, CDR1 is LGHNA, CDR2 YNFKEQ. The CDR3 loop is CASSQDPGVGEQFF. The DNA for the CDR3 is TGTGCCAGCAGCCAGGACCCGGGGGTAGGTGAGCAGTTCTTC.

This sequence joins TRBV7-2 and TRBJ2-7; possibly TRBD1 for D (5 bases). The CDR3 extends over 14 amino acids. Between the trimmed V and J ends, which lost 0 bases and 6 bases, there was a span of 12 bases. The V gene's germline CDR1 is SGHTA and CDR2 FQGNSA. CDR3 bases: TGTGCCAGCAGCTTAGCAGGCAGGGTATGCGAGCAGTACTTC. This encodes CASSLAGRVCEQYF.

This clonotype was detected only a few times. V usage is TRBV19 and J usage is TRBJ1-1; D not certain. V was shortened by 6 bases and J by 3 bases, with 11 bases between the two germline ends. The CDR3 is made up of 13 amino acids. CDR1 is LNHDA, CDR2 SQIVND, per germline (reference sequence). This CDR3 is CASSPPGDTEAFF. CDR3 DNA sequence: TGTGCCAGTAGCCCTCCAGGTGACACTGAAGCTTTCTTT.

This sequence joins TRBV12-3 or TRBV12-4 and TRBJ2-7; weak D call: TRBD2 (6 bases). The CDR3 has 15 residues. Between the trimmed V and J ends, which lost 7 bases and 3 bases, there was a span of 19 bases. CDR3 region: CASTWDFSNYYEQYF. The CDR3 nucleotides read TGTGCCAGCACATGGGACTTCTCGAATTACTACGAGCAGTACTTC.

This clonotype came up a few times. V is TRBV27 and J is TRBJ2-3; a possible D gene is TRBD2 (5 bases). V was cut by 0 bases and J by 2 bases, with 12 bases left in between. CDR1 and CDR2 from the germline V gene are MNHEY and SMNVEV (reference sequence). The CDR3 is made up of 16 amino acids. The CDR3 nucleotides read TGTGCCAGCAGTTTATCGGGAGCGGCCAACACAGATACGCAGTATTTT. Residues: CASSLSGAANTDTQYF.

The chain uses TRBV11-2 and TRBJ2-7; 7 bases map to TRBD2. The CDR3 is made up of 15 amino acids. Germline assignment: CDR1 SGHAT and CDR2 FQNNGV. The ends lost 1 base at V and 0 bases at J; junction bases unmatched: 3. CDR3 residues: CASSLASGYSYEQYF. The CDR3 DNA is TGTGCCAGCAGCTTAGCTAGCGGTTACTCCTACGAGCAGTACTTC.